The 7 T cell receptor beta chains given below trace back to one sample, sequenced in a study of blood T cell repertoires in COVID-19. TCRdb's table, derived via immunoSEQ multiplex PCR, lists solely in-frame clones and lacks some. The repertoire holds roughly 50,000 clones, with 70% to 90% as singletons. The sample taken for sequencing was peripheral blood. Receptors were obtained from a man between 65 and 85 years old with acute or convalescent COVID-19.

The chain couples TRBV25-1 to TRBJ2-3, with 8 bases aligning to TRBD2. The CDR3 sequence is 15 residues long. Germline assignment: CDR1 MGHDK and CDR2 SYGVNS. Trimming took 2 bases from V and 3 from J; bases not matched to a gene: 4. The CDR3 loop reads CASSETSGGTDTQYF. CDR3 nucleotide sequence: TGTGCCAGCAGTGAAACTAGCGGTGGGACAGATACGCAGTATTTT.

The J gene is TRBJ2-3, the V gene TRBV5-4, with a possible D match to TRBD2 (7 bases). Germline V lookup: CDR1 SGHNT, CDR2 YYREEE (reference sequence). Trimming took 6 bases from V and 4 from J, leaving 15 bases between them. The CDR3 has 14 amino acids. CDR3 DNA: TGTGCCAGCACCAAGGGGGGGTGGGCAGATACGCAGTATTTT. It is translated as CASTKGGWADTQYF.

The chain links TRBV29-1 to TRBJ1-1; 7 nucleotides match TRBD1. The CDR3 consists of 14 residues. With V trimmed by 0 bases and J by 6 bases, 7 bases remained unmatched. The V gene's germline CDR1 is SQVTM and CDR2 ANQGSEA. The chain's CDR3 is CSVEERTGVPEAFF. In DNA form, the CDR3 reads TGCAGCGTTGAAGAGAGAACAGGGGTGCCTGAAGCTTTCTTT.

J is TRBJ1-1 and V is TRBV6-5; unclear D gene. The CDR3 totals 14 residues. Germline V gene data show CDR1 as MNHEY and CDR2 as SVGAGI. The V and J ends lost 7 bases and 0 bases respectively, with 12 bases between them. CDR3 region: CASISPGVNTEAFF. The CDR3 DNA is TGTGCCAGCATCTCCCCCGGAGTGAACACTGAAGCTTTCTTT.

The chain joins TRBV5-4 to TRBJ2-5; D remains ambiguous. Germline-derived CDR1 and CDR2 are SGHNT and YYREEE (reference sequence). The CDR3 loop spans 14 amino acids. Trimming pared 0 bases from V and 2 bases from J, leaving 8 bases between. The CDR3 DNA reads TGTGCCAGCAGCTTGGATCGGTTACAAGAGACCCAGTACTTC. It encodes CASSLDRLQETQYF.

The rearrangement uses TRBV5-8 and TRBJ2-3; 14 bases map to TRBD2. In germline, CDR1 is SGHTS, CDR2 YDEGEE. This CDR3 spans 19 amino acids. V lost 1 base and J lost 6; bases outside the gene matches: 13. The DNA for the CDR3 is TGTGCCAGCAGCTTGTTCCGGAGTGGGACTAGCGGGAGTTTGGATACGCAGTATTTT. Translating gives CASSLFRSGTSGSLDTQYF. Full variable domain (outside the CDR3, taken from reference TRBV5-8 and TRBJ2-3): EAGVTQSPTHLIKTRGQQATLRCSPISGHTSVYWYQQALGLGLQFLLWYDEGEERNRGNFPPRFSGRQFPNYSSELNVNALELEDSALYLCASSLFRSGTSGSLDTQYFGPGTRLTVL.

This clone was observed once. Here the CDR3 reads CASITGLTGELFF. The CDR3 DNA sequence: TGTGCCAGCATCACAGGGCTGACCGGGGAGCTGTTTTTT. The chain recombines TRBV6-5 with TRBJ2-2; D may be TRBD1 (6 bases). This CDR3 contains 13 residues. V gave up 7 bases and J gave up 5 bases, with 11 bases separating them. The germline V gene encodes CDR1 MNHEY and CDR2 SVGAGI.